Presented here are 27 T cell receptor beta chains from one specimen sequenced in a study of blood T cell repertoires in COVID-19. This table comes from immunoSEQ multiplex PCR, and its TCRdb copy is limited to in-frame clones, with some not included. The sample shows approximately 270,000 clones, roughly nine tenths of them seen only once. The source material was PBMCs or T cells enriched from blood (not recorded which). The receptors stem from a human donor in a cohort exposed to, infected with or recovered from COVID-19 (not recorded which). The donor label of this sample is uncertain.

The V call is TRBV9, the J call TRBJ1-1; D remains unclear. The V end was cut by 4 bases, the J end by 5 bases, with 9 bases between. In germline, CDR1 is SGDLS, CDR2 YYNGEE. The CDR3 loop spans 12 amino acids. CDR3 loop: CASSNLDTEAFF. The CDR3, as DNA: TGTGCCAGCAGCAATTTAGATACTGAAGCTTTCTTT.

This rearrangement joins TRBV27 to TRBJ1-6, with D perhaps TRBD1 (6 bases). The CDR3 has 14 residues. V was clipped by 5 bases and J by 5 bases, with 10 bases between them. Germline assignment: CDR1 MNHEY and CDR2 SMNVEV (reference sequence). The CDR3 is CASSPGQNNSPLHF. The CDR3 DNA reads as TGTGCCAGCAGTCCCGGACAGAATAATTCACCCCTCCACTTT.

The rearrangement joins TRBV9 to TRBJ2-1; the D gene is possibly TRBD1 (5 bases). CDR3 length: 16 amino acids. V gave up 3 bases and J gave up 0 bases, with 13 bases separating them. Per germline, CDR1 SGDLS and CDR2 YYNGEE. In DNA form, the CDR3 reads TGTGCCAGCAGCGCGGGCAGGGCCCCCTCCTACAATGAGCAGTTCTTC. Protein sequence: CASSAGRAPSYNEQFF.

This chain's CDR3 is CASSSTDTGELFF. The CDR3 nucleotides read TGTGCCAGCAGCTCGACAGACACCGGGGAGCTGTTTTTT. V and J are TRBV7-9 and TRBJ2-2, with D possibly matching TRBD1 (5 bases). The germline V gene has CDR1 SEHNR and CDR2 FQNEAQ (reference sequence). This CDR3 spans 13 amino acids. Trimming took 4 bases from V and 3 from J, leaving 6 bases between them.

This clone was seen ten or more times. The gene calls are TRBV20-1 and TRBJ1-6; 7 nucleotides match TRBD1. The V and J ends lost 3 bases and 8 bases, in that order; junction bases with no gene match: 4. CDR1 and CDR2 from the germline V gene are DFQATT and SNEGSKA (reference sequence). The length of the CDR3 is 13 residues. The CDR3 DNA follows: TGCAGTGCTAGTCTCAGGGGGGATTCACCCCTCCACTTT. Residues: CSASLRGDSPLHF.

A single count supports this clone. The chain couples TRBV6-5 to TRBJ2-5; 10 positions agree with TRBD2. The CDR3 is 16 residues long. With V trimmed by 3 bases and J by 0 bases, 4 bases remained unmatched. CDR1 is MNHEY, CDR2 SVGAGI, per germline. CDR3 in DNA: TGTGCCAGCAGTTATGGAGCGGGGGGGTACCAAGAGACCCAGTACTTC. Amino acid sequence: CASSYGAGGYQETQYF.

This clone was counted once. This chain links TRBV12-3 or TRBV12-4 with TRBJ1-1, with a possible D match to TRBD1 (5 bases). V lost 5 bases, J lost 5 bases, and 12 bases lay in between. The CDR3 sequence is 13 residues long. The CDR3 coding sequence is TGTGCCAGCAGTCCCCGACAGAATACTGAAGCTTTCTTT. This encodes CASSPRQNTEAFF.

The V call is TRBV6-2 or TRBV6-3, the J call TRBJ2-2; 7 nucleotides line up with TRBD2. CDR1 MNHEY and CDR2 SVGEGT come from the germline V gene. This CDR3 region has 20 residues. V lost 5 bases, J lost 1 base, and 19 bases stayed unmatched. The CDR3: CASSRRLAPTPLRNTGELFF. CDR3 nucleotides: TGTGCCAGCAGTCGCCGACTAGCACCCACTCCTCTTCGGAACACCGGGGAGCTGTTTTTT.

V gene TRBV11-2 combines with J gene TRBJ1-4; no definite D call. CDR3 length: 13 amino acids. Trimming stripped 1 base from V and 10 bases from J, with 10 bases between. Germline CDR1 SGHAT, CDR2 FQNNGV. CDR3 amino acids: CASSLVEFGKLFF. In DNA form, the CDR3 reads TGTGCCAGCAGCTTAGTGGAGTTCGGAAAACTGTTTTTT.

This chain joins TRBV9 and TRBJ2-1, with D possibly matching TRBD2 (6 bases). Germline V gene data show CDR1 as SGDLS and CDR2 as YYNGEE. The CDR3 totals 14 residues. The ends were cut back, 0 bases at V and 6 bases at J, with 10 bases in the middle. CDR3 DNA sequence: TGTGCCAGCAGCGTAGATCTAGCGAGCAATGAGCAGTTCTTC. This sequence encodes CASSVDLASNEQFF. Supplemented by reference TRBV9 and TRBJ2-1, the full variable domain reads DSGVTQTPKHLITATGQRVTLRCSPRSGDLSVYWYQQSLDQGLQFLIQYYNGEERAKGNILERFSAQQFPDLHSELNLSSLELGDSALYFCASSVDLASNEQFFGPGTRLTVL.

J is TRBJ1-1 and V is TRBV4-1, with a tentative D call TRBD1 (5 bases). Germline loops: CDR1 MGHRA, CDR2 YSYEKL. This CDR3 is built from 13 residues. The germline V and J ends were trimmed by 4 bases and 4 bases, with 10 bases remaining between them. The DNA for the CDR3 is TGCGCCAGCAGCCTCAGGGTTGCCACTGAAGCTTTCTTT. Translating gives CASSLRVATEAFF.

This chain connects TRBV7-9 to TRBJ2-1; D might be TRBD2 (6 bases). V shed 7 bases and J shed 3 bases, with 19 bases lying between them. The CDR3 length is 16 residues. Germline V gene lookup returns CDR1 SEHNR and CDR2 FQNEAQ (reference sequence). The CDR3 region is CASTPSRGTYYNEQFF. The CDR3 region has the DNA TGTGCCAGCACCCCATCACGGGGGACTTACTACAATGAGCAGTTCTTC.

This clone appeared a single time. CDR3 residues: CASSPSTGPNYGYTF. In nucleotides, the CDR3 is TGTGCCAGTAGTCCGTCGACAGGACCAAACTATGGCTACACCTTC. The chain carries TRBV19 and TRBJ1-2; perhaps TRBD1 as D (6 bases). V was cut by 5 bases and J by 2 bases, with 15 bases left in between. CDR1 and CDR2 (germline): LNHDA, SQIVND (reference sequence). This CDR3 comprises 15 residues.

This clone was detected only once. The chain employs TRBV12-3 or TRBV12-4 and TRBJ2-7; D not certain. Trimming shortened V by 4 bases and J by 5 bases, and 12 bases separated the two germline ends. This CDR3 is 13 amino acids long. CDR3 nucleotides: TGTGCCAGCAGTTCCTACGGTCCAAACGAGCAGTACTTC. Translating gives CASSSYGPNEQYF.

The V and J genes are TRBV7-6 and TRBJ2-1; a weak D match, TRBD2 (5 bases). The V gene lost 5 bases and the J gene lost 0 bases, with 11 bases spanning the gap. The CDR3 contains 15 residues. Germline values: CDR1 SGHVS, CDR2 FNYEAQ. In DNA, the CDR3 is TGTGCCAGCAGCGGCGGGCTGAGCTCCTACAATGAGCAGTTCTTC. The encoded protein is CASSGGLSSYNEQFF.

The rearrangement links TRBV19 to TRBJ1-6; D uncertain. There are 14 residues in the CDR3. In germline, CDR1 is LNHDA, CDR2 SQIVND (reference sequence). Trimming shortened V by 3 bases and J by 4 bases, and 7 bases separated the two germline ends. In nucleotides, the CDR3 is TGTGCCAGTAGTATTGGGAGATATAATTCACCCCTCCACTTT. It is translated as CASSIGRYNSPLHF.

The chain recombines TRBV27 with TRBJ2-3; 11 bases are a match to TRBD2. This CDR3 is 16 amino acids long. Trimming took 0 bases from V and 3 from J; bases not matched to a gene: 2. CDR1 and CDR2 (germline): MNHEY, SMNVEV (reference sequence). In DNA, the CDR3 is TGTGCCAGCAGTTTATCACTAGCGGGGGTAACAGATACGCAGTATTTT. It encodes CASSLSLAGVTDTQYF.

As DNA, the CDR3 is TGTGCCAGCTCACCCGCGGCCGGGGACAATGAGCAGTTCTTC. This codes for CASSPAAGDNEQFF. V and J are TRBV18 and TRBJ2-1; TRBD2 might be the D (5 bases). V was clipped by 3 bases and J by 5 bases, with 11 bases between them. The CDR3 covers 14 residues. Germline assignment: CDR1 KGHSH and CDR2 LQKENI.

The V call is TRBV28, the J call TRBJ1-2; 10 nucleotides match TRBD1. Germline CDR1 and CDR2: MDHEN and SYDVKM. The trim removed 4 bases at V and 3 bases at J, leaving 5 bases unmatched. The CDR3 runs to 15 residues. The CDR3 here is CASSSSGTGDYGYTF. The DNA of the CDR3 is TGTGCCAGCAGTTCCTCCGGGACAGGGGACTATGGCTACACCTTC.

The chain combines TRBV6-5 with TRBJ2-7; TRBD1 matches at 7 bases. Losses at the gene ends were 5 bases for V and 3 bases for J; bases not matched to a gene: 7. The length of the CDR3 is 14 residues. The V gene's germline CDR1 is MNHEY and CDR2 SVGAGI. The CDR3: CASSRNNRGYEQYF. The CDR3 DNA follows: TGTGCCAGCAGTCGCAATAACAGGGGCTACGAGCAGTACTTC.

The V and J genes are TRBV9 and TRBJ1-1; 9 bases map to TRBD1. There are 14 residues in the CDR3. Germline assignment: CDR1 SGDLS and CDR2 YYNGEE. V was clipped by 0 bases and J by 8 bases; unmatched bases: 5. CDR3 residues: CASSVVSGTGEAFF. In DNA form, the CDR3 reads TGTGCCAGCAGCGTAGTTTCTGGGACAGGGGAAGCTTTCTTT.

The chain uses TRBV6-5 and TRBJ2-3; 7 positions agree with TRBD1. This CDR3 is 14 amino acids long. Unmatched junction bases numbered 0, after V lost 2 bases and J lost 1 base. Germline loops: CDR1 MNHEY, CDR2 SVGAGI. The CDR3 region has the DNA TGTGCCAGCAGTTACCAGGGGGGCACAGATACGCAGTATTTT. Translating it yields CASSYQGGTDTQYF.

V and J are TRBV2 and TRBJ2-3; tentatively, D is TRBD1 (5 bases). Trimming took 10 bases from V and 0 from J, leaving 14 bases between them. Germline V gene sequence: CDR1 SNHLY, CDR2 FYNNEI. The CDR3 has 14 residues. The CDR3 reads CAKTGYSSTDTQYF. In DNA, the CDR3 is TGTGCCAAAACAGGCTATTCGAGCACAGATACGCAGTATTTT.

J is TRBJ1-4 and V is TRBV3-1 (or the pseudogene TRBV3-2), with 8 bases matching TRBD1. The CDR3 runs 13 residues. Losses at the gene ends were 6 bases for V and 5 bases for J; bases not matched to a gene: 2. Germline V gene sequence: CDR1 LGHDT, CDR2 YNNKEL (reference sequence). This chain's CDR3 is CASSRQGNEKLFF. CDR3 nucleotide sequence: TGTGCCAGCAGTCGACAGGGGAATGAAAAACTGTTTTTT.

This clone appeared once. The chain uses TRBV11-2 and TRBJ1-2, with 7 bases fitting TRBD1. This CDR3 has 14 amino acids. The germline V gene encodes CDR1 SGHAT and CDR2 FQNNGV. Trimming removed 5 bases from V and 2 bases from J; junction bases left unmatched: 5. DNA of the CDR3: TGTGCCAGCAGCCGTTTACAGGGGAACTATGGCTACACCTTC. Its translation is CASSRLQGNYGYTF.

V is TRBV19 and J is TRBJ1-2, with unresolved D. The CDR3 extends over 14 amino acids. The V gene's germline CDR1 is LNHDA and CDR2 SQIVND (reference sequence). V lost 7 bases, J lost 4 bases, and 16 bases lay in between. In DNA form, the CDR3 reads TGTGCCAGTAAAAGGCAGGAACAGTCCTATGGCTACACCTTC. Translated: CASKRQEQSYGYTF.

Note on this clone: This specimen includes other DNA sequences encoding the same CDR3. V gene TRBV4-2 combines with J gene TRBJ1-2, with D unresolved. Germline values: CDR1 LGHNA, CDR2 YNFKEQ. The CDR3 consists of 12 residues. Trimming stripped 1 base from V and 4 bases from J, with 4 bases between. The chain's CDR3 is CASSQASYGYTF. The CDR3 region has the DNA TGTGCCAGCAGCCAAGCGAGCTATGGCTACACCTTC.